This TCR beta chain was profiled in a study of shared clonotypes between healthy human individuals. Study results and caveats: Larger richness was generally estimated for naive than memory subsets.

Comment on this clone: No antigen is known for it.

Assay execution took place at the deep level. On sorted subsets, replicate PCRs used 150 to 250 ng DNA, or about 30,000 T cell genomes. TCRdb keeps only in-frame clones here, not all; method: immunoSEQ multiplex PCR. The sample comprises some 1 million clones, 60% to 80% of which are singletons, and approximately 1.5% rests with the top ten. With 5 bases clipped from V and 3 bases from J, the junction kept 5 bases outside the gene matches. The CDR3 consists of 15 residues. CDR1 and CDR2 from the germline V gene are SGHAT and FQNNGV. The V and J genes are TRBV11-2 and TRBJ2-3; 10 bases match TRBD2. Source material: memory CD4+ T cells sorted from blood. Noted subset: CD45RA-negative fraction. The source is a man between 18 and 35 years old in good health. CDR3 DNA: TGTGCCAGCAGCGGACTAGCGGAGATAACAGATACGCAGTATTTT. As protein: CASSGLAEITDTQYF.